These 11 T cell receptor beta chains were sequenced from one sample in a study of cytotoxic CD8 clonotypes in ibrutinib-treated CLL. Repertoires were generated with immunoSEQ multiplex PCR, while TCRdb's copy carries only in-frame clones and drops some. The table includes more than 200,000 clones, 60% to 75% detected once. The sample consisted of PBMCs, taken after 24 months of ibrutinib treatment. These receptor sequences come from a human donor with chronic lymphocytic leukemia.

This sequence joins TRBV30 and TRBJ1-2, with D uncertain. Germline CDR1 reads GTSNPN; CDR2 reads SVGIG (reference sequence). The CDR3 contains 12 residues. V gave up 2 bases and J gave up 2 bases, with 6 bases separating them. CDR3 sequence: CAWSSRNYGYTF. The CDR3 nucleotides are TGTGCCTGGAGTAGCCGAAACTATGGCTACACCTTC.

The V call is TRBV11-2, the J call TRBJ2-1, with TRBD1 identical over 8 bases. V lost 2 bases, J lost 13 bases, and 4 bases stayed unmatched. Germline CDR1 and CDR2: SGHAT and FQNNGV. The CDR3 length is 12 residues. CDR3 sequence reads: CASSLNRGFQFF. CDR3 bases: TGTGCCAGCAGCTTAAACAGGGGGTTTCAGTTCTTC.

This chain connects TRBV7-6 to TRBJ2-1; D is unclear. Germline CDR1 and CDR2: SGHVS and FNYEAQ. The germline V and J ends were trimmed by 3 bases and 0 bases, with 9 bases remaining between them. The CDR3 is made up of 15 amino acids. The DNA for the CDR3 is TGTGCCAGCAGCTTTGATGTGAGCTCCTACAATGAGCAGTTCTTC. Translating it yields CASSFDVSSYNEQFF.

V gene TRBV28 combines with J gene TRBJ2-3; possibly TRBD2 for D (7 bases). CDR1 and CDR2 from the germline V gene are MDHEN and SYDVKM. The CDR3 is made up of 15 amino acids. V lost 7 bases to trimming and J lost 3 bases, with 17 bases between them. Here the CDR3 reads CASTLGGGLTDTQYF. CDR3 DNA: TGTGCCAGCACCTTAGGGGGGGGGCTGACAGATACGCAGTATTTT.

This clone occurred once. The V call is TRBV30, the J call TRBJ2-3, with 8 bases fitting TRBD1. V trimming: 5 bases; J trimming: 3 bases; junction bases outside the gene matches: 4. Germline V gives CDR1 GTSNPN, CDR2 SVGIG (reference sequence). The CDR3 extends over 13 amino acids. In DNA, the CDR3 is TGTGCCTGGTGGACAGGGCGAACAGATACGCAGTATTTT. It encodes CAWWTGRTDTQYF. Drawing the rest from reference TRBV30 and TRBJ2-3, the complete variable domain is SQTIHQWPATLVQPVGSPLSLECTVEGTSNPNLYWYRQAAGRGLQLLFYSVGIGQISSEVPQNLSASRPQDRQFILSSKKLLLSDSGFYLCAWWTGRTDTQYFGPGTRLTVL.

V usage is TRBV28 and J usage is TRBJ2-7; 7 nucleotides agree with TRBD1. CDR1 MDHEN and CDR2 SYDVKM come from the germline V gene. The CDR3 is made up of 12 amino acids. The V gene end was trimmed by 7 bases and the J gene end by 3 bases; junction bases not matched to a gene: 3. The CDR3 region has the DNA TGTGCCAGCAAAGGGACAGACTACGAGCAGTACTTC. It encodes CASKGTDYEQYF.

The V call is TRBV13, the J call TRBJ1-1, with 12 bases lining up with TRBD1. Trimming removed 5 bases from V and 1 base from J; junction bases left unmatched: 2. The CDR3 has 15 amino acids. From germline, CDR1 is PRHDT and CDR2 FYEKMQ (reference sequence). The CDR3 region is CASSMGQGANTEAFF. CDR3 DNA: TGTGCCAGCAGCATGGGACAGGGGGCGAACACTGAAGCTTTCTTT.

This clone was counted between two and nine times. CDR3 protein: CSVYGGFLGFEQFF. The CDR3 bases are TGCAGCGTGTATGGCGGGTTTTTAGGGTTTGAGCAGTTCTTC. The genes are TRBV29-1 and TRBJ2-1, with D possibly TRBD2 on 5 matching bases. The CDR3 extends over 14 amino acids. Germline CDR1 and CDR2: SQVTM and ANQGSEA. V dropped 6 bases and J dropped 9 bases, with 21 bases sitting between them.

The chain employs TRBV5-1 and TRBJ2-5; 9 bases fit TRBD2. The CDR3 extends over 14 amino acids. The germline CDR1 and CDR2 sequences are SGHRS and YFSETQ. V gave up 0 bases and J gave up 4 bases; unmatched junction bases: 1. For the CDR3, the DNA is TGCGCCAGCAGCTTGGGTAGCGGGGGAGAGACCCAGTACTTC. This sequence encodes CASSLGSGGETQYF.

This clone was counted between two and nine times. The chain links TRBV30 to TRBJ1-1; TRBD1 is a possible D gene (5 bases). The germline V gene encodes CDR1 GTSNPN and CDR2 SVGIG (reference sequence). V was shortened by 7 bases and J by 2 bases, with 14 bases between the two germline ends. This CDR3 has 13 amino acids. The CDR3 nucleotides read TGTGCCTCCGAAAGACAGACTAACACTGAAGCTTTCTTT. The encoded protein is CASERQTNTEAFF.

This chain links TRBV28 with TRBJ1-2; 7 bases align to TRBD1. The CDR3 sequence is 13 residues long. The germline gives CDR1 MDHEN, CDR2 SYDVKM. With V trimmed by 7 bases and J by 8 bases, 10 bases remained unmatched. CDR3 in amino acids: CASIFRQGSGYTF. The CDR3 region has the DNA TGTGCCAGCATCTTCAGACAGGGCAGCGGCTACACCTTC.